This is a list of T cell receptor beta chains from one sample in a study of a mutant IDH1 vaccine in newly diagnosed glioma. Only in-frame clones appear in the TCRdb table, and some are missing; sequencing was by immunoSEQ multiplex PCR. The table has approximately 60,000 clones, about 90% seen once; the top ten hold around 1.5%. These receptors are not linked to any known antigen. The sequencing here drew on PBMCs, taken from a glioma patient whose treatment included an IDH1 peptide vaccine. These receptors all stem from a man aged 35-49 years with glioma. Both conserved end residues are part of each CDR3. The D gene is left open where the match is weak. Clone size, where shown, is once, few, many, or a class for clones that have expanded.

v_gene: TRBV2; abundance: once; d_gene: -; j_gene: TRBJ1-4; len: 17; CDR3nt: TGTGCCAGCAGTAAAAGACCCGGCTGGGGCACTAATGAAAAACTGTTTTTT; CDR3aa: CASSKRPGWGTNEKLFF
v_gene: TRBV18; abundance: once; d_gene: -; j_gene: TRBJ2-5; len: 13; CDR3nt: TGTGCCAGCTCACCACCGGGGCAAGAGACCCAGTACTTC; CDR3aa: CASSPPGQETQYF
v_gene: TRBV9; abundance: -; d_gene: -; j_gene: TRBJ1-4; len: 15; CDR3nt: TGTGCCAGCAGCGTAGCCCCGAGACAGAATGAAAAACTGTTTTTT; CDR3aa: CASSVAPRQNEKLFF
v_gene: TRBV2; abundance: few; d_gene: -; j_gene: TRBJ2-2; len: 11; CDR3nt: TGTGCCAGCAGTGCCACCGGGGAGCTGTTTTTT; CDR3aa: CASSATGELFF
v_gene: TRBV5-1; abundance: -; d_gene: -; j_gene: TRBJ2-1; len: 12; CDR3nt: TGCGCCAGCAGCTTAGGGGAGACCAAGCAGTTCTTC; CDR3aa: CASSLGETKQFF
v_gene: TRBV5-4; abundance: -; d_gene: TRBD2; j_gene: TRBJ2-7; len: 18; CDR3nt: TGTGCCAGCAGCCCGGAGGGGAGGCGACTAGCGGGACCCTACGAGCAGTACTTC; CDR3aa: CASSPEGRRLAGPYEQYF
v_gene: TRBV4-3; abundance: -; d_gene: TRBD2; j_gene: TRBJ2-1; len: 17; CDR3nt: TGCGCCAGCAGCCACGCCGGGACTAGCGGGAGTCCCGATGAGCAGTTCTTC; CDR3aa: CASSHAGTSGSPDEQFF
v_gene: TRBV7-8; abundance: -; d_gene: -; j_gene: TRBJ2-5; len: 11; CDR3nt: TGTGCCAGCAGCTTTGGGTCTAGTCTGTACTTC; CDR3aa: CASSFGSSLYF
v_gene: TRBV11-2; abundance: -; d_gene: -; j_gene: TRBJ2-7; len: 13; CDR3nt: TGTGCCAGCAGCTTGGCCCACTCCTACGAGCAGTACTTC; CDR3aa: CASSLAHSYEQYF
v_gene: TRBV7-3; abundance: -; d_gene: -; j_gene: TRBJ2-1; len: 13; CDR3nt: TGTGCCAGCAGCCCCGGGGGTAGGGATCCCCAGTTCTTC; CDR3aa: CASSPGGRDPQFF
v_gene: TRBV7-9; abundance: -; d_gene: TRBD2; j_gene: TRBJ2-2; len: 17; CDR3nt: TGTGCCAGCAGCCCCACGACGGCGGGAGGGCCAACCGGGGAGCTGTTTTTT; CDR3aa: CASSPTTAGGPTGELFF
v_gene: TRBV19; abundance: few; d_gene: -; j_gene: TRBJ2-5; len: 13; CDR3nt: TGTGCCAGTAGTACCGGCGTTTGGGAGACCCAGTACTTC; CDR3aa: CASSTGVWETQYF
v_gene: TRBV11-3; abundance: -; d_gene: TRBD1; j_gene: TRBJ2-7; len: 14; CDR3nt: TGTGCCAGCAGCCAGGGACAGTCCTCCTACGAGCAGTACTTC; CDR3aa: CASSQGQSSYEQYF
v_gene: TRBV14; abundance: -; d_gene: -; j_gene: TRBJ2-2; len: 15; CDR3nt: TGTGCCAGCAGCCCTTTTGGCGGGTTCACCGGGGAGCTGTTTTTT; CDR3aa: CASSPFGGFTGELFF
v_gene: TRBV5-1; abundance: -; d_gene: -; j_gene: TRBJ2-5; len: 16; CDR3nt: TGCGCCAGCAGCTTGGGTCCCCTTGAGGGTAGAGAGACCCAGTACTTC; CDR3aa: CASSLGPLEGRETQYF
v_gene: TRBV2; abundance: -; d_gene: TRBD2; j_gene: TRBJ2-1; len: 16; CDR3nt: TGTGCCAGCAGTGATACCGGGACTAGCGGGAGCTATGAGCAGTTCTTC; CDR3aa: CASSDTGTSGSYEQFF
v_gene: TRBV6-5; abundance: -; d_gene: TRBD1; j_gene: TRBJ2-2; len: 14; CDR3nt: TGTGCCAGCACCCCGGACAGGGTGGTCGGGGAGCTGTTTTTT; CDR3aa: CASTPDRVVGELFF
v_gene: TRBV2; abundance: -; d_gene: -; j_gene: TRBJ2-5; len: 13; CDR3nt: TGTGCCAGCAGTGAGATCGCCGGCGAGACCCAGTACTTC; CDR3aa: CASSEIAGETQYF
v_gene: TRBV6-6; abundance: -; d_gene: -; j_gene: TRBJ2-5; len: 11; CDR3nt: TGTGCCAGCAGTCGTGGAGAGACCCAGTACTTC; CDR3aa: CASSRGETQYF
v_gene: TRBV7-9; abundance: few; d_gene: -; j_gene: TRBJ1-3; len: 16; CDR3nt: TGTGCCAGCAGCTTCGGACTGGGAGCCTCTGGAAACACCATATATTTT; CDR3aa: CASSFGLGASGNTIYF
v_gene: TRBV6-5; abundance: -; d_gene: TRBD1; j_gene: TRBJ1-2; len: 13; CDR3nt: TGTGCCAGCAGCATGACAGGGACCTATGGCTACACCTTC; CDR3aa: CASSMTGTYGYTF
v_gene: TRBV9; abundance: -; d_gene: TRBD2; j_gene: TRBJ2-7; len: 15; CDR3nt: TGTGCCAGCAGCTCATCGTGGACTAGCGGCTACGAGCAGTACTTC; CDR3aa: CASSSSWTSGYEQYF
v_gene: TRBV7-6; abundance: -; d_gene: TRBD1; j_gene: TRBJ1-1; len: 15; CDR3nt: TGTGCCAGCAGCTTTGTTCAGGGGGTGGACACTGAAGCTTTCTTT; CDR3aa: CASSFVQGVDTEAFF
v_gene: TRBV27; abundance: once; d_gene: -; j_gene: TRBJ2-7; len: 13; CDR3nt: TGTGCCAGCAGTATGGGGGGTTTCTACGAGCAGTACTTC; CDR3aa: CASSMGGFYEQYF
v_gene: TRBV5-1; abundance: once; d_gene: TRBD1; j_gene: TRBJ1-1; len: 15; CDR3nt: TGCGCCAGCAGCTTGGCCGGACAGGGGGACACTGAAGCTTTCTTT; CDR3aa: CASSLAGQGDTEAFF
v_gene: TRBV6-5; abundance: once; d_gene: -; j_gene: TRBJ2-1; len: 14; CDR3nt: TGTGCCAGCAGCCCCGACTCGTTCTACAATGAGCAGTTCTTC; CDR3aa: CASSPDSFYNEQFF
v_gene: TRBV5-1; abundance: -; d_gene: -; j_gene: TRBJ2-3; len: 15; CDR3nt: TGCGCCAGCAGGCTCGGACTTCCGATATCAGATACGCAGTATTTT; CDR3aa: CASRLGLPISDTQYF
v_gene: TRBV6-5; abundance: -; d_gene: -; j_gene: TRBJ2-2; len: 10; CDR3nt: TGTGCCAGCATCCCCGGGGAGCTGTTTTTT; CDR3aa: CASIPGELFF
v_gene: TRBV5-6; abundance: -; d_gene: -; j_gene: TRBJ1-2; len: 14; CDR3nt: TGTGCCAGCAGCTTGGGGGGGGCGGTAGGCGGCTACACCTTC; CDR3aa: CASSLGGAVGGYTF
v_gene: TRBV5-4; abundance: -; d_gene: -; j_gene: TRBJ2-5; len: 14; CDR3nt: TGTGCCAGCAGCAGTAAACAGGGGGGGGAGACCCAGTACTTC; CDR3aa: CASSSKQGGETQYF
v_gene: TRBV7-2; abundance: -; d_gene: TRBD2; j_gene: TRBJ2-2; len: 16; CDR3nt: TGTGCCAGCAGCTCGGGACTAGCTTACGAGGGGAGGGAGCTGTTTTTT; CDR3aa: CASSSGLAYEGRELFF
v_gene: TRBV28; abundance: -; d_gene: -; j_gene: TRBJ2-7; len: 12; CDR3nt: TGTGCCAGCAGAGAGCGGCCCTACGAGCAGTACTTC; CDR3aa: CASRERPYEQYF
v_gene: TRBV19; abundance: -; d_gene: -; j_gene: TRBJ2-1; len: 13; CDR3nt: TGTGCCAGTAGTTCGGATGGCAGAGGGAAGCAGTTCTTC; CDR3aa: CASSSDGRGKQFF
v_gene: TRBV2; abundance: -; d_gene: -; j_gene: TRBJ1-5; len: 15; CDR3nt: TGTGCCAGCCGTCGGACAGTGAATAGCAATCAGCCCCAGCATTTT; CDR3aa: CASRRTVNSNQPQHF
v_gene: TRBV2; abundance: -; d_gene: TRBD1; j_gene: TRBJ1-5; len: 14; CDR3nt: TGTGCCAGCTCGGACAGGGTAAGCAATCAGCCCCAGCATTTT; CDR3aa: CASSDRVSNQPQHF
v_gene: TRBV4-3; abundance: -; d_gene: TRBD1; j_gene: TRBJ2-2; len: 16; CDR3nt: TGCGCCAGCAGCCAACCTCAGGGGGTTGGATGGGGGGAGCTGTTTTTT; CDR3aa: CASSQPQGVGWGELFF